These 12 T cell receptor beta chains were sequenced from one sample in a study of early T cells in non-severe SARS-CoV-2 infection. TCRdb recomputed calls from the 5' RACE reads with MiXCR, one row per CDR3 protein. Of about 44,000 distinct CDR3 sequences listed, 6% to 7% are singletons. Sample: whole blood, taken at baseline. The receptors originated from an adult who was a healthcare worker with PCR-confirmed SARS-CoV-2 infection or an uninfected control (not recorded which).

This clonotype was counted many times. The J gene is TRBJ2-5, the V gene TRBV29-1; TRBD2 aligns across 7 bases. The V and J ends lost 3 bases and 4 bases, in that order; junction bases with no gene match: 5. This CDR3 has 13 residues. The V gene's germline CDR1 is SQVTM and CDR2 ANQGSEA. The CDR3 region has the DNA TGCAGCGTTGACGGGGGGACGCGAGAGACCCAGTACTTC. This encodes CSVDGGTRETQYF. Complete variable domain (other parts from reference TRBV29-1 and TRBJ2-5): SAVISQKPSRDICQRGTSLTIQCQVDSQVTMMFWYRQQPGQSLTLIATANQGSEATYESGFVIDKFPISRPNLTFSTLTVSNMSPEDSSIYLCSVDGGTRETQYFGPGTRLLVL.

This clonotype came up many times. The junction differs from germline at one of its ends, possibly a read error. This chain uses TRBV7-6 with TRBJ1-4; 9 positions agree with TRBD1. CDR3 size: 15 residues. The V gene's germline CDR1 is SGHVS and CDR2 FNYEAQ. The CDR3 sequence is CASQGGTGTTEKLFF. Here the CDR3 DNA reads TGTGCCAGCCAAGGAGGGACAGGGACTACTGAAAAACTGTTTTTT.

This clonotype was seen many times. This chain joins TRBV20-1 and TRBJ2-7; 7 positions match TRBD1. Losses at the gene ends were 6 bases for V and 6 bases for J; bases not matched to a gene: 5. CDR1 and CDR2 (germline): DFQATT, SNEGSKA (reference sequence). There are 11 residues in the CDR3. The CDR3 protein is CSAFDRVEQYF. The CDR3, as DNA: TGCAGTGCATTCGACAGGGTCGAGCAGTACTTC.

This clonotype was seen once. Since a much larger clone is just one base distant, this may be a read error. The chain combines TRBV7-2 with TRBJ1-2; TRBD1 matches at 8 bases. Germline V gene data show CDR1 as SGHTA and CDR2 as FQGNSA. This CDR3 comprises 16 residues. The CDR3 DNA reads TGTGCCAGCAGCCCCCGACAGGGGCTTGTAAACTATGGCAACACCTTC. It codes for CASSPRQGLVNYGNTF.

This clonotype was counted many times. The V and J genes are TRBV14 and TRBJ2-7; D unresolved. CDR3 length: 16 amino acids. Per germline, CDR1 SGHDN and CDR2 FVKESK. Trimming removed 2 bases at V and 0 bases at J, with 14 bases between. The CDR3 region is CASSQIGRDPSYEQYF. CDR3 nucleotides: TGTGCCAGCAGCCAAATCGGACGAGATCCCTCCTACGAGCAGTACTTC. Based on the CDR3 plus reference TRBV14 and TRBJ2-7, the full variable domain is EAGVTQFPSHSVIEKGQTVTLRCDPISGHDNLYWYRRVMGKEIKFLLHFVKESKQDESGMPNNRFLAERTGGTYSTLKVQPAELEDSGVYFCASSQIGRDPSYEQYFGPGTRLTVT.

This clonotype was seen repeatedly, ten times or more. The chain is built from TRBV20-1 and TRBJ2-7; 16 nucleotides agree with TRBD2. CDR3 length: 18 amino acids. From germline, CDR1 is DFQATT and CDR2 SNEGSKA (reference sequence). V dropped 5 bases and J dropped 4; count of bases not matched to a gene: 14. The DNA of the CDR3 is TGCAGTGCTCCGGCCGGGACTAGCGGGAGGGCCAATCGGTACGAGCAGTACTTC. This codes for CSAPAGTSGRANRYEQYF.

This clonotype was counted only a few times. Here the CDR3 DNA reads TGTGCCAGCAGTCCGGGACAGGGGCTCGGTCAGCCCCAGCATTTT. This sequence encodes CASSPGQGLGQPQHF. The chain is built from TRBV2 and TRBJ1-5; TRBD1 matches 10 bases. Per germline, CDR1 SNHLY and CDR2 FYNNEI. V shed 5 bases and J 6 bases; nucleotides not matched to a gene: 7. The CDR3 loop spans 15 amino acids.

This clonotype was recorded a few times. The chain recombines TRBV10-3 with TRBJ2-2; D gene uncertain. The CDR3 spans 12 residues. Trimming took off 2 bases at V and 6 bases at J, with 4 bases between the two ends. Germline V CDR1 and CDR2: ENHRY, SYGVKD. In DNA form, the CDR3 reads TGTGCCATCAGTGAGAGTGCCGGGGAGCTGTTTTTT. Its protein is CAISESAGELFF.

This clonotype was detected ten times or more. V usage is TRBV20-1 and J usage is TRBJ2-1, with no clear D. Germline loops: CDR1 DFQATT, CDR2 SNEGSKA (reference sequence). The CDR3 spans 13 residues. Deletions cut 0 bases from V and 7 bases from J, with 10 bases between. The DNA of the CDR3 is TGCAGTGCTAGAGACCGAACTCGGAATGAGCAGTTCTTC. Translated: CSARDRTRNEQFF.

This clonotype was picked up many times. The chain links TRBV2 to TRBJ2-3; 14 nucleotides agree with TRBD2. Germline V gene lookup returns CDR1 SNHLY and CDR2 FYNNEI. This CDR3 region has 14 residues. The trim removed 8 bases at V and 10 bases at J, leaving 8 bases unmatched. The CDR3 is CASRPGTSGRAQYF. The CDR3 bases are TGTGCCAGCCGCCCCGGGACTAGCGGGAGAGCGCAGTATTTT.

This sequence joins TRBV6-1 and TRBJ1-5, with TRBD1 matching 8 bases. The CDR3 sequence is 14 residues long. Unmatched junction bases numbered 5, after V lost 8 bases and J lost 2 bases. The germline gives CDR1 MNHNS, CDR2 SASEGT. CDR3 in amino acids: CASSGGAGNQPQHF. CDR3 sequence (DNA): TGTGCCAGCTCAGGGGGCGCTGGCAATCAGCCCCAGCATTTT.

This clonotype has just a few counts. This chain joins TRBV4-2 and TRBJ2-7; D unclear. V was pared by 4 bases and J by 3 bases, with 16 bases between. Germline V CDR1 and CDR2: LGHNA, YNFKEQ. The CDR3 is 15 residues long. The CDR3 DNA reads as TGTGCCAGCAGCCCCCCGGGTCGCGGAAACTACGAGCAGTACTTC. This gives the protein CASSPPGRGNYEQYF.